These 30 T cell receptor beta chains were sequenced from one sample in a study of cytomegalovirus exposure and HLA in healthy donors. Primers included in the PCR were 60 Vbeta and 13 Jbeta primers. Here immunoSEQ multiplex PCR was the method, and the copy in TCRdb shows in-frame clones only, minus some. Among more than 150,000 clones listed, roughly four fifths were seen once. The sample comprised PBMCs. Every receptor here comes from a man aged 18 to 29 in good health and CMV-seronegative.

The chain uses TRBV7-3 and TRBJ2-5, with a tentative D call TRBD1 (7 bases). The CDR3 is 15 residues long. Trimming stripped 4 bases from V and 4 bases from J, with 16 bases between. The germline gives CDR1 SGHTA, CDR2 FQGTGA. The DNA for the CDR3 is TGTGCCAGCAGCTCCAGGGGGGCAGCGGCAGAGACCCAGTACTTC. This encodes CASSSRGAAAETQYF. Complete variable domain (other parts from reference TRBV7-3 and TRBJ2-5): GAGVSQTPSNKVTEKGKYVELRCDPISGHTALYWYRQSLGQGPEFLIYFQGTGAADDSGLPNDRFFAVRPEGSVSTLKIQRTERGDSAVYLCASSSRGAAAETQYFGPGTRLLVL.

The chain employs TRBV4-1 and TRBJ1-2; perhaps TRBD1 as D (6 bases). The CDR3 has 18 residues. The germline CDR1 and CDR2 sequences are MGHRA and YSYEKL. Trimming removed 0 bases at V and 0 bases at J, with 17 bases between. The CDR3 DNA sequence: TGCGCCAGCAGCCAAGATGCACAGCTAACAGGGACTAACTATGGCTACACCTTC. The encoded protein is CASSQDAQLTGTNYGYTF.

This clone came up a few times. The chain uses TRBV7-2 and TRBJ1-1; 7 bases align to TRBD1. Trimming removed 4 bases from V and 11 bases from J; junction bases left unmatched: 10. CDR3 length equals 13 residues. From germline, CDR1 is SGHTA and CDR2 FQGNSA. Written as DNA, the CDR3 is TGTGCCAGCAGCTCAAATGGACAGGCTACGGCTTTCTTT. Amino acid sequence: CASSSNGQATAFF.

J is TRBJ2-2 and V is TRBV25-1, with D unresolved. CDR3 length: 13 residues. Deletions cut 6 bases from V and 5 bases from J, with 10 bases between. Germline V gene data show CDR1 as MGHDK and CDR2 as SYGVNS. CDR3 sequence: CASRERVTGELFF. CDR3 nucleotides: TGTGCCAGCAGAGAAAGAGTGACCGGGGAGCTGTTTTTT. The full variable domain, in which reference TRBV25-1 and TRBJ2-2 provide the parts outside the CDR3, is EADIYQTPRYLVIGTGKKITLECSQTMGHDKMYWYQQDPGMELHLIHYSYGVNSTEKGDLSSESTVSRIRTEHFPLTLESARPSHTSQYLCASRERVTGELFFGEGSRLTVL.

CDR3 region: CAWSGTGLSGNTIYF. The CDR3 DNA is TGTGCCTGGAGTGGGACAGGGCTCTCTGGAAACACCATATATTTT. The V call is TRBV30, the J call TRBJ1-3, with 8 bases matching TRBD1. CDR3 length: 15 amino acids. With V trimmed by 1 base and J by 0 bases, 2 bases remained unmatched. Germline V CDR1 and CDR2: GTSNPN, SVGIG (reference sequence).

The gene calls are TRBV28 and TRBJ1-1, with D unresolved. V lost 2 bases and J 8 bases, leaving 12 bases between the germline ends. This CDR3 has 13 residues. CDR1 and CDR2 from the germline V gene are MDHEN and SYDVKM. In DNA form, the CDR3 reads TGTGCCAGCAGTTTAAGCCCCGCGGTAGAAGCTTTCTTT. Its translation: CASSLSPAVEAFF.

The chain links TRBV5-1 to TRBJ2-7, with 9 bases lining up with TRBD1. The trim removed 3 bases at V and 4 bases at J, leaving 5 bases unmatched. Germline V gene lookup returns CDR1 SGHRS and CDR2 YFSETQ. The CDR3 consists of 14 residues. The CDR3 DNA reads TGCGCCAGCAGCTCGCGGACAGGGGAATACGAGCAGTACTTC. Translated, it gives CASSSRTGEYEQYF.

The sample holds one count of this clone. This chain uses TRBV4-2 with TRBJ2-7; D perhaps matches TRBD2 (6 bases). This CDR3 comprises 14 residues. V was cut by 4 bases and J by 5 bases, with 15 bases left in between. Germline-derived CDR1 and CDR2 are LGHNA and YNFKEQ. CDR3 region: CASSPLGGANEQYF. The CDR3 nucleotides read TGTGCCAGCAGCCCTCTGGGGGGAGCAAACGAGCAGTACTTC.

This clone appeared a few times. The chain combines TRBV10-3 with TRBJ1-2; the D is unclear. V was trimmed by 5 bases and J by 0 bases, leaving 7 bases between them. Germline V gives CDR1 ENHRY, CDR2 SYGVKD. This CDR3 has 13 amino acids. CDR3 loop: CAISKRSNYGYTF. In DNA, the CDR3 is TGTGCCATCAGTAAGCGGTCTAACTATGGCTACACCTTC.

The chain uses TRBV6-5 and TRBJ2-7; 14 bases line up with TRBD2. Germline V CDR1 and CDR2: MNHEY, SVGAGI. The CDR3 is 16 residues long. V lost 0 bases, J lost 4 bases, and 2 bases stayed unmatched. DNA for the CDR3: TGTGCCAGCAGTTACTCGGGACTAGCGGGAGTGTACGAGCAGTACTTC. Its translation: CASSYSGLAGVYEQYF.

This clone was detected only a few times. The chain joins TRBV2 to TRBJ1-2, with D perhaps TRBD1 (6 bases). Trimming took off 1 base at V and 7 bases at J, with 19 bases between the two ends. The CDR3 is 16 residues long. Per the germline V gene, CDR1 is SNHLY and CDR2 is FYNNEI. This CDR3 is CASSEEMGGAGSGYTF. CDR3 bases: TGTGCCAGCAGTGAAGAAATGGGGGGGGCGGGTAGTGGCTACACCTTC.

V is TRBV25-1 and J is TRBJ2-1, with 11 bases fitting TRBD1. J gave up 7 bases and V 5 bases, and 7 bases lay outside the gene matches. From germline, CDR1 is MGHDK and CDR2 SYGVNS. This CDR3 region has 15 residues. This CDR3 reads CASSLRGQGGNEQFF. The CDR3 DNA reads as TGTGCCAGCAGTCTAAGGGGACAGGGGGGTAATGAGCAGTTCTTC.

The J gene is TRBJ1-5, the V gene TRBV30, with no clear D. Trimming cost V 1 base and J 0 bases, with 10 bases left between them. Germline loops: CDR1 GTSNPN, CDR2 SVGIG (reference sequence). The CDR3 totals 15 residues. The CDR3, as DNA: TGTGCCTGGAGTGATGACTTGGATAGCAATCAGCCCCAGCATTTT. Translated, it gives CAWSDDLDSNQPQHF. The variable domain in full, completed from reference TRBV30 and TRBJ1-5, reads SQTIHQWPATLVQPVGSPLSLECTVEGTSNPNLYWYRQAAGRGLQLLFYSVGIGQISSEVPQNLSASRPQDRQFILSSKKLLLSDSGFYLCAWSDDLDSNQPQHFGDGTRLSIL.

This clone was counted once. This chain connects TRBV9 to TRBJ1-2, with a weak D call TRBD1 (6 bases). The germline V gene encodes CDR1 SGDLS and CDR2 YYNGEE. The CDR3 has 14 residues. Trimming took off 0 bases at V and 8 bases at J, with 14 bases between the two ends. The chain's CDR3 is CASSVGLGAEGYTF. For the CDR3, the DNA is TGTGCCAGCAGCGTAGGTCTGGGGGCCGAGGGCTACACCTTC. The full variable domain, completed using reference TRBV9 and TRBJ1-2, is DSGVTQTPKHLITATGQRVTLRCSPRSGDLSVYWYQQSLDQGLQFLIQYYNGEERAKGNILERFSAQQFPDLHSELNLSSLELGDSALYFCASSVGLGAEGYTFGSGTRLTVV.

This chain joins TRBV2 and TRBJ2-7; D might be TRBD2 (6 bases). The CDR3 spans 12 residues. Trimming stripped 10 bases from V and 6 bases from J, with 16 bases between. Germline lookup yields CDR1 SNHLY and CDR2 FYNNEI. In DNA, the CDR3 is TGTGCCACCAAAGGGAAGGAGGGCGAGCAGTACTTC. Protein product: CATKGKEGEQYF.

This chain joins TRBV27 and TRBJ2-2, with TRBD1 matching over 7 bases. This CDR3 comprises 15 residues. With V trimmed by 2 bases and J by 5 bases, 5 bases remained unmatched. Germline assignment: CDR1 MNHEY and CDR2 SMNVEV (reference sequence). CDR3 amino acids: CASSLRTGVTGELFF. CDR3 nucleotides: TGTGCCAGCAGTTTACGTACAGGGGTTACCGGGGAGCTGTTTTTT.

V is TRBV5-1 and J is TRBJ2-7, with 7 positions matching TRBD2. Trimming at V came to 3 bases and at J to 2 bases, leaving 5 bases not matched to a gene. This CDR3 has 14 residues. CDR1 SGHRS and CDR2 YFSETQ come from the germline V gene. Written as DNA, the CDR3 is TGCGCCAGCAGCTCGAAGCGGGGTACCTACGAGCAGTACTTC. It translates to CASSSKRGTYEQYF.

V gene TRBV19 combines with J gene TRBJ2-7; TRBD1 matches at 11 bases. Germline V gene sequence: CDR1 LNHDA, CDR2 SQIVND (reference sequence). CDR3 length: 14 residues. V gave up 10 bases and J gave up 2 bases; unmatched junction bases: 7. Here the CDR3 reads CATGTGGFPYEQYF. The CDR3 DNA sequence: TGTGCCACAGGGACAGGGGGGTTCCCCTACGAGCAGTACTTC.

This clone was counted a few times. This chain joins TRBV11-2 and TRBJ1-2; D not certain. From germline, CDR1 is SGHAT and CDR2 FQNNGV. The CDR3 is 14 amino acids. V gave up 1 base and J gave up 3 bases, with 9 bases separating them. CDR3 coding DNA: TGTGCCAGCAGCTTAGGAACAGTAGACTATGGCTACACCTTC. Translated, it gives CASSLGTVDYGYTF.

A word on this clone: A read error may produce the germline difference seen at one junction end. V gene TRBV9 combines with J gene TRBJ1-1; D remains unclear. This CDR3 is built from 17 residues. The germline gives CDR1 SGDLS, CDR2 YYNGEE. The CDR3 spells CASTPIISGSRNTKAFF. The CDR3 nucleotides are TGTGCCAGCACCCCAATCATTAGCGGGAGCCGTAACACTAAAGCTTTCTTT.

The chain couples TRBV5-1 to TRBJ2-2, with 7 bases fitting TRBD2. The CDR3 is 15 amino acids. Germline CDR1 and CDR2: SGHRS and YFSETQ. Trimming cost V 9 bases and J 4 bases; bases outside gene matches: 12. The CDR3 loop reads CATSREGSSTGELFF. CDR3 bases: TGCGCCACCTCAAGGGAGGGGTCGAGCACCGGGGAGCTGTTTTTT.

J is TRBJ1-1 and V is TRBV29-1; a weak D match, TRBD1 (6 bases). The germline CDR1 and CDR2 sequences are SQVTM and ANQGSEA. CDR3 length equals 12 residues. V lost 6 bases and J lost 8, with 16 bases in between. CDR3 loop: CSVLLGGREAFF. CDR3 sequence (DNA): TGCAGCGTCCTATTGGGGGGGCGGGAAGCTTTCTTT.

The J gene is TRBJ1-4, the V gene TRBV30; tentatively, D is TRBD1 (5 bases). Trimming removed 0 bases from V and 11 bases from J, with 19 bases in between. Per germline, CDR1 GTSNPN and CDR2 SVGIG (reference sequence). The CDR3 consists of 15 residues. The CDR3: CAWSVEFWGPGKLFF. The CDR3 DNA reads as TGTGCCTGGAGTGTAGAATTTTGGGGCCCCGGGAAACTGTTTTTT.

The chain employs TRBV5-6 and TRBJ1-1; D may be TRBD1 (5 bases). The CDR3 length is 15 residues. Germline V lookup: CDR1 SGHDT, CDR2 YYEEEE. V dropped 4 bases and J dropped 6 bases, with 19 bases sitting between them. Written as DNA, the CDR3 is TGTGCCAGCAGCATCAGGGCCCCCCTGGGGTCTGAAGCTTTCTTT. This encodes CASSIRAPLGSEAFF.

This clone appeared a single time. The chain recombines TRBV20-1 with TRBJ2-5, with D hard to call. This CDR3 is 10 amino acids long. V was shortened by 2 bases and J by 5 bases, with 3 bases between the two germline ends. The V gene's germline CDR1 is DFQATT and CDR2 SNEGSKA (reference sequence). The CDR3 nucleotides read TGCAGTGCTAGATCGGAGACCCAGTACTTC. Its protein is CSARSETQYF.

The chain employs TRBV28 and TRBJ2-5; D is perhaps TRBD2 (6 bases). Germline V lookup: CDR1 MDHEN, CDR2 SYDVKM. Trimming removed 2 bases from V and 5 bases from J, with 18 bases in between. The CDR3 is 16 amino acids. The CDR3 DNA follows: TGTGCCAGCAGTTTAGGGGGGATTCCACTCGAGGAGACCCAGTACTTC. It codes for CASSLGGIPLEETQYF. The full variable domain, its missing parts supplied by reference TRBV28 and TRBJ2-5, is DVKVTQSSRYLVKRTGEKVFLECVQDMDHENMFWYRQDPGLGLRLIYFSYDVKMKEKGDIPEGYSVSREKKERFSLILESASTNQTSMYLCASSLGGIPLEETQYFGPGTRLLVL.

The chain has TRBV7-6 and TRBJ1-1; a weak D match, TRBD1 (6 bases). CDR1 and CDR2 from the germline V gene are SGHVS and FNYEAQ. Trimming took 5 bases from V and 2 from J, leaving 12 bases between them. This CDR3 is built from 14 residues. In DNA form, the CDR3 reads TGTGCCAGCAGCCGAACCGGGACAAACACTGAAGCTTTCTTT. Protein: CASSRTGTNTEAFF.

This clone was recorded a few times. The CDR3 sequence is CASSLSTGGFEAFF. CDR3 bases: TGTGCCAGCAGCTTATCCACAGGGGGGTTCGAAGCTTTCTTT. The gene calls are TRBV11-2 and TRBJ1-1, with 8 bases fitting TRBD1. Germline V CDR1 and CDR2: SGHAT, FQNNGV. The CDR3 covers 14 residues. Losses at the gene ends were 2 bases for V and 8 bases for J; bases not matched to a gene: 7. The full variable domain, with the rest looked up from reference TRBV11-2 and TRBJ1-1, is EAGVAQSPRYKIIEKRQSVAFWCNPISGHATLYWYQQILGQGPKLLIQFQNNGVVDDSQLPKDRFSAERLKGVDSTLKIQPAKLEDSAVYLCASSLSTGGFEAFFGQGTRLTVV.

In DNA, the CDR3 is TGTGCCAGCACGCCGGGCCCAGGGGTTATACGCACTGAAGCTTTCTTT. Translating gives CASTPGPGVIRTEAFF. The V call is TRBV7-8, the J call TRBJ1-1, with D tentatively TRBD1 (6 bases). The CDR3 length is 16 residues. V gave up 7 bases and J gave up 4 bases, with 22 bases separating them. CDR1 is SGHVS, CDR2 FQNEAQ, per germline.

The table lists this clone with a few counts. The chain is built from TRBV6-1 and TRBJ1-1, with D unresolved. Germline V gene data show CDR1 as MNHNS and CDR2 as SASEGT. V lost 4 bases and J lost 6, with 12 bases in between. The CDR3 runs to 13 residues. CDR3 region: CASSVGEKAEAFF. In DNA, the CDR3 is TGTGCCAGCAGTGTGGGAGAGAAGGCTGAAGCTTTCTTT.